A single sample is the source of the 31 T cell receptor beta chains below, sequenced in a study of cytomegalovirus exposure and HLA in healthy donors. Sequenced by immunoSEQ multiplex PCR; TCRdb stores in-frame clones only, minus some. The table records more than 60,000 clones, around 97% of them present only once. Material: PBMCs. Source of these receptors: a woman between 18 and 29 years old in good health and CMV-seropositive.

This chain joins TRBV4-2 and TRBJ2-7; tentative D call: TRBD1 (6 bases). V shed 4 bases and J shed 4 bases, with 20 bases lying between them. CDR1 is LGHNA and CDR2 is YNFKEQ in the germline V gene. CDR3 size: 16 residues. For the CDR3, the DNA is TGTGCCAGCAGCCCTCGGCGGGCAGGGGAGAAATACGAGCAGTACTTC. This sequence encodes CASSPRRAGEKYEQYF.

The chain employs TRBV4-1 and TRBJ1-6; D call uncertain. This CDR3 has 13 residues. Germline CDR1 is MGHRA and CDR2 is YSYEKL. V was shortened by 4 bases and J by 7 bases, with 8 bases between the two germline ends. The CDR3 loop is CASSLQYNSPLHF. In DNA, the CDR3 is TGCGCCAGCAGCCTACAGTACAATTCACCCCTCCACTTT.

V is TRBV6-5 and J is TRBJ2-3, with D perhaps TRBD1 (5 bases). The CDR3 runs 16 residues. CDR1 is MNHEY, CDR2 SVGAGI, per germline. Trimming removed 3 bases from V and 0 bases from J, with 13 bases in between. This chain's CDR3 is CASSYGAGESTDTQYF. The CDR3 DNA is TGTGCCAGCAGTTATGGGGCAGGAGAAAGCACAGATACGCAGTATTTT.

Concerning this clone itself: At one end, the junction sequence differs from germline, possibly due to a read error. V gene TRBV6-5 combines with J gene TRBJ1-3; D is uncertain. Germline V gene lookup returns CDR1 MNHEY and CDR2 SVGAGI. The CDR3 sequence is 15 residues long. For the CDR3, the DNA is TGTGCCAGCAGCTACTCGGCAGATTCTGGAAACACCATATATTTT. This encodes CASSYSADSGNTIYF.

The chain is built from TRBV7-9 and TRBJ1-3, with no clear D. The CDR3 length is 12 residues. The germline V and J ends were trimmed by 8 bases and 0 bases, with 5 bases remaining between them. CDR1 and CDR2 from the germline V gene are SEHNR and FQNEAQ (reference sequence). CDR3 residues: CASLSSGNTIYF. The CDR3 DNA reads as TGTGCCAGCCTGAGCTCTGGAAACACCATATATTTT.

This chain connects TRBV27 to TRBJ2-5; 11 nucleotides match TRBD2. J lost 4 bases, V lost 3 bases, and 4 bases had no gene match. This CDR3 is 15 amino acids long. Per germline, CDR1 MNHEY and CDR2 SMNVEV (reference sequence). CDR3 DNA sequence: TGTGCCAGCAGTTTGGAACTAGCGGGAGTAGAGACCCAGTACTTC. Amino acid sequence: CASSLELAGVETQYF.

The chain is built from TRBV9 and TRBJ2-3; 9 bases line up with TRBD2. Trimming cost V 1 base and J 1 base; bases outside gene matches: 1. The germline gives CDR1 SGDLS, CDR2 YYNGEE. The CDR3 extends over 15 amino acids. In DNA form, the CDR3 reads TGTGCCAGCAGCGTATGGACTAGCGGCACAGATACGCAGTATTTT. The encoded protein is CASSVWTSGTDTQYF.

The gene calls are TRBV13 and TRBJ2-7, with a tentative D call TRBD2 (6 bases). Germline loops: CDR1 PRHDT, CDR2 FYEKMQ (reference sequence). Between the trimmed V and J ends, which lost 0 bases and 7 bases, there was a span of 13 bases. The CDR3 extends over 14 amino acids. For the CDR3, the DNA is TGTGCCAGCAGCTTAGGAGGGAGGTCGGGTGAGCAGTACTTC. This codes for CASSLGGRSGEQYF. The whole variable domain, remainder taken from reference TRBV13 and TRBJ2-7, is AAGVIQSPRHLIKEKRETATLKCYPIPRHDTVYWYQQGPGQDPQFLISFYEKMQSDKGSIPDRFSAQQFSDYHSELNMSSLELGDSALYFCASSLGGRSGEQYFGPGTRLTVT.

The chain recombines TRBV7-9 with TRBJ2-7; 13 bases line up with TRBD2. The trim removed 5 bases at V and 6 bases at J, leaving 7 bases unmatched. The CDR3 runs to 15 residues. Per germline, CDR1 SEHNR and CDR2 FQNEAQ (reference sequence). CDR3 coding DNA: TGTGCCAGCAGCGACCCCGGACTAGCGGGAGTCGAGCAGTACTTC. Translating gives CASSDPGLAGVEQYF.

V usage is TRBV11-2 and J usage is TRBJ2-1; 10 nucleotides match TRBD2. CDR1 and CDR2 (germline): SGHAT, FQNNGV. The CDR3 covers 14 residues. The trim removed 2 bases at V and 8 bases at J, leaving 3 bases unmatched. CDR3 sequence: CASSLTSGKDEQFF. DNA for the CDR3: TGTGCCAGCAGCTTAACTAGCGGGAAGGATGAGCAGTTCTTC.

This clone has only one observation. The V gene is TRBV2, the J gene TRBJ1-4; D ambiguous. The CDR3 contains 15 residues. Per germline, CDR1 SNHLY and CDR2 FYNNEI. V was shortened by 3 bases and J by 7 bases, with 15 bases between the two germline ends. The CDR3 DNA sequence: TGTGCCAGCAGTGAGCCGGGTTTTCTAGGTGAAAAACTGTTTTTT. Its translation is CASSEPGFLGEKLFF. The variable domain in full, with the rest retrieved from reference TRBV2 and TRBJ1-4, is EPEVTQTPSHQVTQMGQEVILRCVPISNHLYFYWYRQILGQKVEFLVSFYNNEISEKSEIFDDQFSVERPDGSNFTLKIRSTKLEDSAMYFCASSEPGFLGEKLFFGSGTQLSVL.

V gene TRBV19 combines with J gene TRBJ1-5; D is unclear. CDR1 and CDR2 (germline): LNHDA, SQIVND (reference sequence). The CDR3 runs 15 residues. V lost 9 bases, J lost 2 bases, and 17 bases lay in between. The chain's CDR3 is CASLSPRAGNQPQHF. CDR3 in DNA: TGTGCCAGCCTCTCCCCGAGGGCGGGCAATCAGCCCCAGCATTTT.

The rearrangement uses TRBV10-3 and TRBJ1-2; TRBD1 matches 8 bases. Trimming at V came to 0 bases and at J to 5 bases, leaving 8 bases not matched to a gene. There are 16 residues in the CDR3. Looked up from germline, CDR1 is ENHRY and CDR2 is SYGVKD. The DNA for the CDR3 is TGTGCCATCAGTGAGTCGAAGTTCGACAGGGGATATGGCTACACCTTC. This encodes CAISESKFDRGYGYTF.

The chain has TRBV5-1 and TRBJ2-7; 7 positions match TRBD1. The CDR3 is 12 amino acids. Looked up from germline, CDR1 is SGHRS and CDR2 is YFSETQ. The V gene end was trimmed by 3 bases and the J gene end by 11 bases; junction bases not matched to a gene: 8. The CDR3 bases are TGCGCCAGCAGCTCCACAGGGGACCGGGAGTACTTC. Translation gives CASSSTGDREYF.

This rearrangement joins TRBV6-6 to TRBJ2-1; TRBD2 matches 11 bases. With 6 bases clipped from V and 4 bases from J, the junction kept 8 bases outside the gene matches. CDR1 is MNHNY, CDR2 SVGAGI, per germline (reference sequence). CDR3 length equals 16 residues. The CDR3 nucleotides read TGTGCCAGCAGCCTAGCGGGAGGTTCCTTTTACAATGAGCAGTTCTTC. Its protein product is CASSLAGGSFYNEQFF.

V gene TRBV18 combines with J gene TRBJ2-7, with D possibly being TRBD2 (6 bases). The germline V gene encodes CDR1 KGHSH and CDR2 LQKENI. With 2 bases removed from V and 2 bases from J, the gap between germline ends came to 16 bases. CDR3 length equals 16 residues. The CDR3 region has the DNA TGTGCCAGCTCACCAGATGTCGGAGGGCGCGCCTACGAGCAGTACTTC. This gives the protein CASSPDVGGRAYEQYF.

The chain recombines TRBV11-1 with TRBJ2-2, with 7 bases lining up with TRBD1. Losses at the gene ends were 4 bases for V and 2 bases for J; bases not matched to a gene: 7. Germline CDR1 SGHAT, CDR2 FQDESV (reference sequence). The CDR3 is 16 residues long. The CDR3 bases are TGTGCCAGCAGCTCGTGGACAGGCGATAACACCGGGGAGCTGTTTTTT. Encoded protein: CASSSWTGDNTGELFF.

J is TRBJ1-1 and V is TRBV27; D not resolved. The CDR3 is made up of 14 amino acids. Germline CDR1 and CDR2: MNHEY and SMNVEV (reference sequence). The germline V and J ends were trimmed by 0 bases and 2 bases, with 7 bases remaining between them. In DNA form, the CDR3 reads TGTGCCAGCAGTTTATCGTCCCCAAACACTGAAGCTTTCTTT. It specifies CASSLSSPNTEAFF.

The chain uses TRBV30 and TRBJ1-2; D gene uncertain. CDR1 and CDR2 (germline): GTSNPN, SVGIG (reference sequence). This CDR3 region has 14 residues. V was trimmed by 0 bases and J by 4 bases, leaving 12 bases between them. The CDR3 protein is CAWSVLLRRYGYTF. CDR3 coding DNA: TGTGCCTGGAGTGTACTGCTTCGCCGCTATGGCTACACCTTC. Filled out from reference TRBV30 and TRBJ1-2, the complete variable domain reads SQTIHQWPATLVQPVGSPLSLECTVEGTSNPNLYWYRQAAGRGLQLLFYSVGIGQISSEVPQNLSASRPQDRQFILSSKKLLLSDSGFYLCAWSVLLRRYGYTFGSGTRLTVV.

The chain is built from TRBV27 and TRBJ2-3, with TRBD2 identical over 9 bases. Germline V gene lookup returns CDR1 MNHEY and CDR2 SMNVEV (reference sequence). V shed 2 bases and J 5 bases; nucleotides not matched to a gene: 5. The CDR3 runs to 15 residues. The CDR3: CASSLRAGGIDTQYF. The CDR3 DNA reads as TGTGCCAGCAGTTTAAGGGCGGGAGGGATAGATACGCAGTATTTT.

Here the CDR3 DNA reads TGTGCCAGCAGTGTGACAGGGCAAGAGACCCAGTACTTC. It specifies CASSVTGQETQYF. The rearrangement links TRBV5-6 to TRBJ2-5; TRBD1 aligns across 7 bases. The CDR3 is 13 amino acids. V was pared by 5 bases and J by 2 bases, with 3 bases of the junction left unmatched. In germline, CDR1 is SGHDT, CDR2 YYEEEE.

A single count supports this clone. The V gene is TRBV6-1, the J gene TRBJ1-2; no reliable D call. Germline V gene lookup returns CDR1 MNHNS and CDR2 SASEGT. Between the trimmed V and J ends, which lost 0 bases and 3 bases, there was a span of 8 bases. The CDR3 is 14 residues long. The CDR3 region is CASSEAHRDYGYTF. The DNA for the CDR3 is TGTGCCAGCAGTGAAGCGCACAGAGACTATGGCTACACCTTC.

This rearrangement joins TRBV2 to TRBJ2-2; TRBD2 agrees at 11 bases. The J segment lost 5 bases and the V segment lost 6 bases, leaving 20 bases of the junction unmatched. Germline CDR1 SNHLY, CDR2 FYNNEI. The CDR3 sequence is 20 residues long. The CDR3 here is CASRSTEAPLAGGRTGELFF. In DNA, the CDR3 is TGTGCCAGCAGGTCTACAGAGGCTCCCCTAGCGGGAGGCCGGACCGGGGAGCTGTTTTTT.

The chain couples TRBV7-9 to TRBJ2-3, with a possible D match to TRBD1 (5 bases). The CDR3 is 15 amino acids. Trimming removed 6 bases from V and 5 bases from J, with 18 bases in between. Germline V lookup: CDR1 SEHNR, CDR2 FQNEAQ (reference sequence). Here the CDR3 DNA reads TGTGCCAGCAGACCAGGGTTTGGTCAAGGAGATACGCAGTATTTT. Its protein is CASRPGFGQGDTQYF.

The gene calls are TRBV2 and TRBJ1-3, with TRBD1 identical over 7 bases. This CDR3 is built from 15 residues. Germline V gives CDR1 SNHLY, CDR2 FYNNEI. Trimming cost V 6 bases and J 0 bases; bases outside gene matches: 5. The chain's CDR3 is CASSGQAFSGNTIYF. Here the CDR3 DNA reads TGTGCCAGCAGCGGACAGGCCTTCTCTGGAAACACCATATATTTT. The full variable domain, its missing parts supplied by reference TRBV2 and TRBJ1-3, is EPEVTQTPSHQVTQMGQEVILRCVPISNHLYFYWYRQILGQKVEFLVSFYNNEISEKSEIFDDQFSVERPDGSNFTLKIRSTKLEDSAMYFCASSGQAFSGNTIYFGEGSWLTVV.

The chain employs TRBV7-8 and TRBJ2-5; 7 bases are a match to TRBD2. CDR1 and CDR2 (germline): SGHVS, FQNEAQ. The CDR3 spans 13 residues. V shed 5 bases, J shed 3 bases, and the junction held 3 bases outside the gene matches. The DNA of the CDR3 is TGTGCCAGCAGCGTAAGCGGGGAAGAGACCCAGTACTTC. The encoded protein is CASSVSGEETQYF.

This chain joins TRBV29-1 and TRBJ2-1; 16 nucleotides line up with TRBD2. The CDR3 is 17 residues long. Germline trimming cut 7 bases from V and 9 bases from J; bases unmatched to any gene: 15. The germline V gene encodes CDR1 SQVTM and CDR2 ANQGSEA. CDR3 residues: CSGGTSGRAWVRSEQFF. CDR3 DNA: TGCAGCGGAGGGACTAGCGGGAGGGCCTGGGTAAGAAGTGAGCAGTTCTTC.

This chain connects TRBV7-8 to TRBJ2-1, with 8 nucleotides matching TRBD2. V was pared by 3 bases and J by 8 bases, with 24 bases of the junction left unmatched. This CDR3 is 20 amino acids long. Germline CDR1 reads SGHVS; CDR2 reads FQNEAQ. This CDR3 is CASSFPGGFRAGPLIDEQFF. For the CDR3, the DNA is TGTGCCAGCAGCTTTCCGGGAGGGTTTAGGGCGGGACCCCTTATCGATGAGCAGTTCTTC.

This chain connects TRBV5-1 to TRBJ1-2; TRBD1 is a possible D gene (5 bases). The CDR3 has 14 amino acids. Trimming cost V 6 bases and J 8 bases, with 20 bases left between them. The germline V gene has CDR1 SGHRS and CDR2 YFSETQ. The CDR3 region has the DNA TGCGCCAGCAAGACACAGGAGAGGATCGGAGGCTACACCTTC. Amino acid sequence: CASKTQERIGGYTF.

The V gene is TRBV7-3, the J gene TRBJ2-7, with 11 bases aligning to TRBD2. Losses at the gene ends were 4 bases for V and 5 bases for J; bases not matched to a gene: 4. CDR3 length: 14 amino acids. Germline CDR1 reads SGHTA; CDR2 reads FQGTGA. Here the CDR3 reads CASSSTSGMNEQYF. CDR3 nucleotides: TGTGCCAGCAGCTCGACTAGCGGGATGAACGAGCAGTACTTC.

The chain uses TRBV5-1 and TRBJ2-5, with TRBD1 matching 11 bases. From germline, CDR1 is SGHRS and CDR2 YFSETQ. CDR3 length equals 16 residues. With 0 bases clipped from V and 4 bases from J, the junction kept 5 bases outside the gene matches. The CDR3 reads CASSLVGQGAGETQYF. CDR3 nucleotides: TGCGCCAGCAGCTTGGTTGGACAGGGGGCGGGAGAGACCCAGTACTTC.